The rows below give T cell receptor beta chains drawn from one sample of a study of glioma-infiltrating T cells after dendritic cell vaccination. Profiling relied on immunoSEQ multiplex PCR, and the TCRdb table lists in-frame clones only, not all of them. The sample lists roughly 80,000 clones, around nine tenths occurring once. Sequences were derived from blood, sampled after dendritic cell vaccination. These receptors were obtained from a human donor with glioblastoma. Both conserved end residues are part of each CDR3. D genes are given only for firm matches. Clone sizes are given selectively: once, few, many, or a class where the clone is expanded.

v_gene,j_gene,d_gene,abundance,CDR3aa,CDR3nt
TRBV5-8,TRBJ2-7,TRBD1,NA,CASSLQGAYEQYF,TGTGCCAGCAGCTTGCAGGGGGCCTACGAGCAGTACTTC
TRBV7-6,TRBJ2-1,TRBD1,NA,CASSIGTGAHNEQFF,TGTGCCAGCAGCATCGGGACAGGGGCGCACAATGAGCAGTTCTTC
TRBV6-1,TRBJ1-3,NA,medium-sized,CASSVRESGNTIYF,TGTGCCAGCAGTGTGAGGGAATCTGGAAACACCATATATTTT
TRBV10-3,TRBJ1-5,NA,NA,CAIGQGGNNQPQHF,TGTGCCATCGGGCAGGGCGGTAACAATCAGCCCCAGCATTTT
TRBV5-6,TRBJ2-7,TRBD2,NA,CASSWAPSGGVEQYF,TGTGCCAGCAGCTGGGCCCCTAGCGGGGGAGTCGAGCAGTACTTC
TRBV4-1,TRBJ1-4,NA,NA,CASSQDPAGRSEKLFF,TGCGCCAGCAGCCAAGATCCGGCAGGGAGGAGTGAAAAACTGTTTTTT
TRBV7-3,TRBJ2-1,TRBD2,NA,CASSSGLAAYNEQFF,TGTGCCAGCAGCTCTGGACTAGCGGCGTACAATGAGCAGTTCTTC
TRBV10-3,TRBJ1-5,NA,NA,CAISDNENQPQHF,TGTGCCATCAGTGACAACGAGAATCAGCCCCAGCATTTT
TRBV5-1,TRBJ1-2,TRBD1,NA,CASSLAPQGQGVYGYTF,TGCGCCAGCAGCTTGGCCCCCCAGGGACAGGGGGTATATGGCTACACCTTC
TRBV10-3,TRBJ2-4,NA,NA,CAISASQELSKNIQYF,TGTGCCATCAGTGCATCACAGGAGCTCTCCAAAAACATTCAGTACTTC
TRBV29-1,TRBJ2-1,NA,NA,CSTVRGNEQFF,TGCAGCACAGTCCGGGGGAATGAGCAGTTCTTC
TRBV15,TRBJ1-2,TRBD1,NA,CATSRLDRVLGYTF,TGTGCCACCAGCAGATTAGACAGGGTTCTGGGCTACACCTTC
TRBV10-3,TRBJ1-5,NA,NA,CAIRDIDSNQPQHF,TGTGCCATCAGGGACATTGATAGCAATCAGCCCCAGCATTTT
TRBV7-8,TRBJ1-1,NA,NA,CASSLAADNTEAFF,TGTGCCAGCAGCTTAGCGGCAGATAACACTGAAGCTTTCTTT
TRBV9,TRBJ1-3,TRBD1,NA,CASSDTGVAGNTIYF,TGTGCCAGCAGCGATACAGGGGTTGCTGGAAACACCATATATTTT